The 30 T cell receptor beta chains listed next were all sequenced from one sample in a study of control samples from healthy donors and cancer patients. Clones were sequenced by immunoSEQ multiplex PCR, and TCRdb holds only the in-frame ones, with some missing. The sample lists approximately 40,000 clones; 70% were seen once. Sequencing was carried out using formalin-fixed, paraffin-embedded tissue. These receptors all come from a male donor with melanoma.

The rearrangement uses TRBV10-3 and TRBJ2-2, with 7 bases lining up with TRBD1. This CDR3 spans 14 amino acids. Germline lookup yields CDR1 ENHRY and CDR2 SYGVKD. The J segment lost 5 bases and the V segment lost 7 bases, leaving 7 bases of the junction unmatched. The CDR3 protein is CAITDRVGTGELFF. DNA of the CDR3: TGTGCCATCACCGACAGGGTTGGAACCGGGGAGCTGTTTTTT.

Comment on this clone: The junction differs from germline at one of its ends, possibly a read error. The rearrangement links TRBV28 to TRBJ2-3; maybe TRBD1 (5 bases). The CDR3 contains 16 residues. Looked up from germline, CDR1 is MDHEN and CDR2 is SYDVKM. The CDR3 is CASSFDPRGSTDMQYF. CDR3 sequence (DNA): TGTGCCAGCAGTTTTGACCCTAGGGGTAGCACAGATATGCAGTATTTT.

Notes on this clone: The CDR3 end shows no conserved phenylalanine or tryptophan, and so a read error is likely. The DNA is omitted, as the CDR3 cannot be located on it reliably, and the CDR3 follows TCRdb's listing. The V and J genes are TRBV6-5 and TRBJ2-7; no DNA check was done on the table's D call, TRBD2. The CDR3 region is 14 residues in length, termini included. In germline, CDR1 is MNHEY, CDR2 SVGAGI. This CDR3 is CASSYPPTSGRDHY.

This chain uses TRBV5-1 with TRBJ2-3, with TRBD1 matching over 9 bases. Trimming at V came to 7 bases and at J to 2 bases, leaving 8 bases not matched to a gene. This CDR3 contains 15 residues. Per the germline V gene, CDR1 is SGHRS and CDR2 is YFSETQ. In nucleotides, the CDR3 is TGCGCCAGCGCTCCCAGGGACAGGGCCACAGATACGCAGTATTTT. It codes for CASAPRDRATDTQYF.

This clone was picked up a small number of times. At one of its ends the junction is not consistent with the germline gene, which may arise from a read error. The genes are TRBV25-1 and TRBJ1-1, with D unclear. CDR1 MGHDK and CDR2 SYGVNS come from the germline V gene. This CDR3 comprises 13 residues. The CDR3 loop is CASSESTYTEAFF. CDR3 DNA: TGTGCCAGCAGTGAATCCACCTACACAGAAGCTTTCTTT.

V gene TRBV25-1 combines with J gene TRBJ2-3, with D possibly TRBD1 on 5 matching bases. Germline CDR1 is MGHDK and CDR2 is SYGVNS. The germline V and J ends were trimmed by 7 bases and 2 bases, with 10 bases remaining between them. The CDR3 length is 13 residues. The CDR3 here is CASTRDYTDTQYF. CDR3 DNA sequence: TGTGCCAGCACCAGGGATTACACAGATACGCAGTATTTT.

The chain couples TRBV27 to TRBJ1-2; perhaps TRBD1 as D (5 bases). This CDR3 comprises 13 residues. The germline V gene encodes CDR1 MNHEY and CDR2 SMNVEV (reference sequence). Trimming removed 0 bases at V and 4 bases at J, with 6 bases between. Here the CDR3 DNA reads TGTGCCAGCAGTTTATCGAGGGGCTATGGCTACACCTTC. This encodes CASSLSRGYGYTF.

This clone showed up just once. V gene TRBV2 combines with J gene TRBJ2-7, with D tentatively TRBD1 (6 bases). CDR1 and CDR2 from the germline V gene are SNHLY and FYNNEI. The ends were cut back, 7 bases at V and 9 bases at J, with 16 bases in the middle. The CDR3 extends over 12 amino acids. CDR3 protein: CASTTTGQGQYF. The CDR3 nucleotides are TGTGCCAGCACCACGACAGGACAAGGGCAGTACTTC. Supplemented by reference TRBV2 and TRBJ2-7, the full variable domain reads EPEVTQTPSHQVTQMGQEVILRCVPISNHLYFYWYRQILGQKVEFLVSFYNNEISEKSEIFDDQFSVERPDGSNFTLKIRSTKLEDSAMYFCASTTTGQGQYFGPGTRLTVT.

The chain has TRBV6-2 or TRBV6-3 and TRBJ2-5, with 7 bases that match TRBD1. Germline-derived CDR1 and CDR2 are MNHEY and SVGEGT. J was trimmed by 3 bases and V by 0 bases; bases with no gene match: 10. The CDR3 consists of 17 residues. The CDR3 region has the DNA TGTGCCAGCAGTTACTCCATTGACAGGGAATGGGAAGAGACCCAGTACTTC. Amino acids: CASSYSIDREWEETQYF.

This sequence joins TRBV11-2 and TRBJ1-1; tentative D call: TRBD1 (5 bases). The CDR3 is 13 amino acids. Trimming cost V 5 bases and J 0 bases, with 7 bases left between them. Germline CDR1 and CDR2: SGHAT and FQNNGV. CDR3 DNA sequence: TGTGCCAGCAGCCCACAGGTGAACACTGAAGCTTTCTTT. Protein sequence: CASSPQVNTEAFF.

The chain couples TRBV10-3 to TRBJ2-3; 10 nucleotides agree with TRBD2. This CDR3 has 15 amino acids. V lost 4 bases, J lost 3 bases, and 4 bases stayed unmatched. Germline V CDR1 and CDR2: ENHRY, SYGVKD. The DNA for the CDR3 is TGTGCCATCAGTGTAGCGGGAGGTGGGACAGATACGCAGTATTTT. Encoded protein: CAISVAGGGTDTQYF.

This clone was picked up a small number of times. V and J are TRBV7-9 and TRBJ1-2; possibly TRBD1 for D (5 bases). Between the trimmed V and J ends, which lost 5 bases and 7 bases, there was a span of 20 bases. Germline V CDR1 and CDR2: SEHNR, FQNEAQ (reference sequence). This CDR3 contains 15 residues. This CDR3 is CASSPEYSRQLGYTF. The CDR3, as DNA: TGTGCCAGCAGCCCCGAATACAGCAGACAGCTTGGCTACACCTTC.

V is TRBV9 and J is TRBJ2-1; 14 bases map to TRBD2. The V and J ends lost 2 bases and 8 bases, in that order; junction bases with no gene match: 6. This CDR3 is built from 16 residues. CDR1 and CDR2 (germline): SGDLS, YYNGEE. CDR3 nucleotide sequence: TGTGCCAGCAGCGTGGGGACTAGCGGGAGCAGGTATGAGCAGTTCTTC. Its protein is CASSVGTSGSRYEQFF. The full variable domain, with the rest looked up from reference TRBV9 and TRBJ2-1, is DSGVTQTPKHLITATGQRVTLRCSPRSGDLSVYWYQQSLDQGLQFLIQYYNGEERAKGNILERFSAQQFPDLHSELNLSSLELGDSALYFCASSVGTSGSRYEQFFGPGTRLTVL.

CDR3 sequence reads: CATTPQRTTMYNEQFF. DNA of the CDR3: TGTGCCACCACCCCCCAAAGGACTACCATGTACAATGAGCAGTTCTTC. This chain links TRBV19 with TRBJ2-1, with D possibly TRBD2 on 6 matching bases. Germline loops: CDR1 LNHDA, CDR2 SQIVND (reference sequence). Trimming stripped 10 bases from V and 4 bases from J, with 23 bases between. The CDR3 consists of 16 residues.

CDR3 nucleotide sequence: TGTGCCAGCAGTTACTTGGGGGGCACTGAAGCTTTCTTT. Its translation: CASSYLGGTEAFF. The V gene is TRBV6-6, the J gene TRBJ1-1, with D maybe TRBD1 (5 bases). V dropped 1 base and J dropped 4 bases, with 7 bases sitting between them. Germline values: CDR1 MNHNY, CDR2 SVGAGI (reference sequence). This CDR3 spans 13 amino acids.

The rearrangement uses TRBV10-3 and TRBJ2-1; D not certain. Trimming cost V 2 bases and J 9 bases, with 8 bases left between them. Germline V CDR1 and CDR2: ENHRY, SYGVKD. CDR3 size: 12 residues. CDR3 protein: CAISEERGEQFF. DNA of the CDR3: TGTGCCATCAGTGAGGAGCGTGGTGAGCAGTTCTTC.

This clone was seen at least ten times. V gene TRBV19 combines with J gene TRBJ2-2; D not resolved. V was cut by 3 bases and J by 3 bases, with 14 bases left in between. Germline CDR1 and CDR2: LNHDA and SQIVND (reference sequence). The CDR3 contains 16 residues. This chain's CDR3 is CASSIRAQEDTGELFF. The DNA for the CDR3 is TGTGCCAGTAGTATTCGGGCGCAGGAAGACACCGGGGAGCTGTTTTTT.

The genes are TRBV4-1 and TRBJ2-3; D is undetermined. CDR1 is MGHRA, CDR2 YSYEKL, per germline. Trimming removed 2 bases from V and 4 bases from J, with 10 bases in between. The CDR3 is 14 residues long. CDR3 loop: CASSQSLVADTQYF. The CDR3 region has the DNA TGCGCCAGCAGCCAAAGCTTGGTGGCAGATACGCAGTATTTT.

This clone was seen a handful of times. As DNA, the CDR3 is TGTGCCAGCAGTTATTCCGGGACTAGCAAAACCGGGGAGCTGTTTTTT. As protein: CASSYSGTSKTGELFF. This chain links TRBV6-2 or TRBV6-3 with TRBJ2-2; TRBD2 agrees at 9 bases. CDR3 size: 16 residues. CDR1 is MNHEY, CDR2 SVGEGT, per germline. J lost 5 bases, V lost 3 bases, and 7 bases had no gene match.

The J gene is TRBJ2-1, the V gene TRBV15; 13 nucleotides match TRBD2. The V gene's germline CDR1 is LNHNV and CDR2 YYDKDF (reference sequence). This CDR3 is 15 amino acids long. Trimming at V came to 4 bases and at J to 9 bases, leaving 6 bases not matched to a gene. The chain's CDR3 is CATSTRTSGSSEQFF. CDR3 DNA: TGTGCCACCAGCACCCGGACTAGCGGGAGCAGTGAGCAGTTCTTC. The complete variable domain, with remaining parts taken from reference TRBV15 and TRBJ2-1, reads DAMVIQNPRYQVTQFGKPVTLSCSQTLNHNVMYWYQQKSSQAPKLLFHYYDKDFNNEADTPDNFQSRRPNTSFCFLDIRSPGLGDTAMYLCATSTRTSGSSEQFFGPGTRLTVL.

The chain employs TRBV19 and TRBJ1-3; TRBD1 matches 7 bases. Germline CDR1 and CDR2: LNHDA and SQIVND (reference sequence). After removal of 6 bases from V and 0 bases from J, the junction contained 5 bases not matched to a gene. This CDR3 contains 15 residues. The CDR3 spells CASSGDSSSGNTIYF. CDR3 DNA sequence: TGTGCCAGTAGCGGGGACAGCAGCTCTGGAAACACCATATATTTT.

V and J are TRBV2 and TRBJ1-2, with a tentative D call TRBD1 (6 bases). CDR3 length: 14 residues. Germline CDR1 SNHLY, CDR2 FYNNEI. With 6 bases removed from V and 3 bases from J, the gap between germline ends came to 14 bases. The CDR3 sequence: CASRVGQTYYGYTF. The CDR3 bases are TGTGCCAGCAGGGTTGGACAGACCTACTATGGCTACACCTTC.

V and J are TRBV10-3 and TRBJ1-4, with 9 positions matching TRBD1. Germline V gene data show CDR1 as ENHRY and CDR2 as SYGVKD. The CDR3 sequence is 14 residues long. The V and J ends lost 2 bases and 7 bases, in that order; junction bases with no gene match: 2. The CDR3 region is CAISEGTGIEKLFF. The CDR3 nucleotides are TGTGCCATCAGTGAGGGGACAGGGATTGAAAAACTGTTTTTT.

This chain uses TRBV19 with TRBJ2-5, with D unresolved. V lost 2 bases to trimming and J lost 5 bases, with 9 bases between them. This CDR3 spans 13 amino acids. CDR1 is LNHDA and CDR2 is SQIVND in the germline V gene (reference sequence). The CDR3: CASSIYGGETQYF. The CDR3, as DNA: TGTGCCAGTAGTATATACGGTGGGGAGACCCAGTACTTC.

The chain's CDR3 is CASSQEWAGHYEQYF. CDR3 nucleotides: TGTGCCAGCAGCCAAGAGTGGGCGGGACACTACGAGCAGTACTTC. This chain connects TRBV4-2 to TRBJ2-7; D possibly uses TRBD1 or TRBD2 (6 bases each). Germline CDR1 and CDR2: LGHNA and YNFKEQ. CDR3 length equals 15 residues. With 0 bases removed from V and 3 bases from J, the gap between germline ends came to 12 bases.

This rearrangement joins TRBV7-3 to TRBJ2-5, with unresolved D. With 4 bases removed from V and 9 bases from J, the gap between germline ends came to 15 bases. The CDR3 is 13 residues long. Per germline, CDR1 SGHTA and CDR2 FQGTGA. CDR3 nucleotides: TGTGCCAGCAGCTCCCCGCGTGAAGTAGCCCAGTACTTC. It encodes CASSSPREVAQYF. Full variable domain (outside the CDR3, taken from reference TRBV7-3 and TRBJ2-5): GAGVSQTPSNKVTEKGKYVELRCDPISGHTALYWYRQSLGQGPEFLIYFQGTGAADDSGLPNDRFFAVRPEGSVSTLKIQRTERGDSAVYLCASSSPREVAQYFGPGTRLLVL.

The rearrangement uses TRBV5-5 and TRBJ1-1, with D perhaps TRBD1 (6 bases). This CDR3 contains 15 residues. The germline V gene has CDR1 SGHKS and CDR2 YYEKEE (reference sequence). Trimming pared 0 bases from V and 6 bases from J, leaving 15 bases between. The CDR3 bases are TGTGCCAGCAGCTTGGCGGCAGGGGATTCGGCTGAAGCTTTCTTT. Protein sequence: CASSLAAGDSAEAFF.

This clone was counted once. J is TRBJ2-3 and V is TRBV23-1; 7 bases are shared with TRBD2. TRBV23-1 is noted as an ORF with a role that remains uncertain. V was pared by 6 bases and J by 3 bases, with 12 bases of the junction left unmatched. The CDR3 runs to 16 residues. CDR3 amino acids: CASRSLFGGRTDTQYF. The CDR3 DNA reads as TGCGCCAGCAGAAGCCTATTTGGCGGGAGAACAGATACGCAGTATTTT.

This clone was seen only once. The rearrangement joins TRBV12-3 or TRBV12-4 to TRBJ1-1; TRBD1 aligns across 7 bases. J lost 11 bases, V lost 2 bases, and 5 bases had no gene match. CDR3 length: 12 residues. CDR3 sequence reads: CASSLTTGVAFF. CDR3 sequence (DNA): TGTGCCAGCAGTTTAACAACAGGGGTGGCTTTCTTT.

The chain employs TRBV6-5 and TRBJ2-1, with TRBD2 matching over 8 bases. From germline, CDR1 is MNHEY and CDR2 SVGAGI. Germline trimming cut 2 bases from V and 0 bases from J; bases unmatched to any gene: 0. The CDR3 contains 15 residues. The CDR3 nucleotides read TGTGCCAGCAGTTACGGGACTAGCTCCTACAATGAGCAGTTCTTC. Protein product: CASSYGTSSYNEQFF.